Below, 14 T cell receptor beta chains from the same sample are listed, as sequenced in a study of shared clonotypes between healthy human individuals (dated by TCRdb to the early 2020s). For the CD8 naive samples, CD45RO-negative cells were positively selected for CCR7, yielding a CD45RA+CCR7+ population from which TemRA cells were excluded. Receptor libraries were prepared by the immunoSEQ multiplex PCR assay. Not all clones reach the TCRdb copy of this immuneACCESS table, which keeps in-frame sequences only. Checked studies attribute under half of the gap to unresolved V genes and leave the rest unexplained. The sample records about 2.1 million clones, 80% to 95% of which are singletons. More than 1.5% of the sample is in the top ten clones. Sequenced: naive CD8+ T cells from PBMCs. The cell subset or site label on this specimen signifies: CD45RA+CCR7+. The receptor source for this set is a man aged 18 to 30 in good health. Some clones in this sample may be carry-over from other donors' samples.

V and J are TRBV28 and TRBJ2-7; a weak D match, TRBD2 (5 bases). The CDR3 totals 13 residues. The ends were cut back, 7 bases at V and 2 bases at J, with 12 bases in the middle. Germline values: CDR1 MDHEN, CDR2 SYDVKM. In DNA form, the CDR3 reads TGTGCCAGCACCCTACGGGGAGCCTACGAGCAGTACTTC. Translation: CASTLRGAYEQYF.

As regards this clone: This CDR3 is also generated by other DNA sequences in the sample. For the CDR3, the DNA is TGTGCCAGCAGCTTAAGGCCAACGGGAGGGTACGAGCAGTACTTC. As protein: CASSLRPTGGYEQYF. V usage is TRBV7-6 and J usage is TRBJ2-7, with 8 bases identical to TRBD2. J lost 4 bases, V lost 2 bases, and 7 bases had no gene match. This CDR3 is 15 amino acids long. Germline lookup yields CDR1 SGHVS and CDR2 FNYEAQ.

This chain uses TRBV7-9 with TRBJ2-1, with D perhaps given as TRBD1 or TRBD2 (5 bases each). The CDR3 is 13 residues long. The V gene's germline CDR1 is SEHNR and CDR2 FQNEAQ (reference sequence). V was shortened by 6 bases and J by 3 bases, with 9 bases between the two germline ends. CDR3 sequence (DNA): TGTGCCAGCAGAGAGGGGAACTACAATGAGCAGTTCTTC. It is translated as CASREGNYNEQFF.

Note on this clone: Other DNA sequences from this sample encode an identical CDR3 as well. This chain uses TRBV5-6 with TRBJ2-7, with D maybe TRBD1 (5 bases). The CDR3 extends over 13 amino acids. The ends were cut back, 0 bases at V and 2 bases at J, with 6 bases in the middle. Germline V gene data show CDR1 as SGHDT and CDR2 as YYEEEE. For the CDR3, the DNA is TGTGCCAGCAGCTTGGGGACAACCTACGAGCAGTACTTC. The encoded protein is CASSLGTTYEQYF.

This clone was counted a few times. The chain couples TRBV4-1 to TRBJ1-1, with a tentative D call TRBD1 (6 bases). CDR1 is MGHRA and CDR2 is YSYEKL in the germline V gene. V was trimmed by 8 bases and J by 0 bases, leaving 10 bases between them. The CDR3 is 13 amino acids. CDR3 bases: TGCGCCAGCGGGACACCCATGAACACTGAAGCTTTCTTT. It translates to CASGTPMNTEAFF.

This sequence joins TRBV27 and TRBJ1-5; D is possibly TRBD1 (6 bases). The CDR3 is 14 residues long. Trimming removed 4 bases at V and 6 bases at J, with 13 bases between. CDR1 is MNHEY, CDR2 SMNVEV, per germline (reference sequence). The CDR3 is CASSSPTGSQPQHF. The CDR3 DNA reads as TGTGCCAGCAGTTCTCCGACAGGTAGTCAGCCCCAGCATTTT.

The chain employs TRBV6-1 and TRBJ2-7; the D is unclear. V was clipped by 8 bases and J by 3 bases, with 14 bases between them. The germline V gene encodes CDR1 MNHNS and CDR2 SASEGT. The length of the CDR3 is 13 residues. CDR3 protein: CASGARSLYEQYF. CDR3 nucleotides: TGTGCCAGCGGTGCCCGCTCGCTCTACGAGCAGTACTTC.

J is TRBJ1-1 and V is TRBV5-4; tentatively, D is TRBD1 (5 bases). Germline assignment: CDR1 SGHNT and CDR2 YYREEE (reference sequence). The CDR3 covers 16 residues. Trimming stripped 4 bases from V and 0 bases from J, with 16 bases between. CDR3 residues: CASSTDIISVNTEAFF. In nucleotides, the CDR3 is TGTGCCAGCAGCACGGACATAATAAGCGTGAACACTGAAGCTTTCTTT.

The CDR3 spells CARGKTSRSDNEQFF. The CDR3 bases are TGTGCCAGGGGGAAAACTAGCCGGTCTGATAATGAGCAGTTCTTC. This rearrangement joins TRBV27 to TRBJ2-1, with D perhaps matching TRBD2 (6 bases). V lost 9 bases to trimming and J lost 7 bases, with 22 bases between them. The CDR3 spans 15 residues. CDR1 is MNHEY and CDR2 is SMNVEV in the germline V gene (reference sequence).

This chain joins TRBV9 and TRBJ2-6, with a weak D call TRBD1 (5 bases). The CDR3 is 15 amino acids. Germline lookup yields CDR1 SGDLS and CDR2 YYNGEE. Trimming took off 0 bases at V and 5 bases at J, with 9 bases between the two ends. CDR3 sequence: CASSVVGARANVLTF. Written as DNA, the CDR3 is TGTGCCAGCAGCGTAGTAGGGGCGAGGGCCAACGTCCTGACTTTC.

The J gene is TRBJ2-3, the V gene TRBV7-9; 10 nucleotides match TRBD1. Looked up from germline, CDR1 is SEHNR and CDR2 is FQNEAQ (reference sequence). With V trimmed by 10 bases and J by 0 bases, 7 bases remained unmatched. This CDR3 spans 15 amino acids. CDR3 residues: CAITGTGASTDTQYF. The DNA for the CDR3 is TGTGCCATCACCGGGACAGGGGCTAGCACAGATACGCAGTATTTT.

This chain links TRBV11-2 with TRBJ2-7, with D possibly matching TRBD2 (6 bases). The V gene lost 5 bases and the J gene lost 2 bases, with 13 bases spanning the gap. This CDR3 region has 14 residues. Germline lookup yields CDR1 SGHAT and CDR2 FQNNGV. CDR3 sequence reads: CASSPFAGTYEQYF. The DNA of the CDR3 is TGTGCCAGCAGCCCCTTCGCGGGGACCTACGAGCAGTACTTC.

The chain is built from TRBV5-4 and TRBJ2-5, with TRBD2 matching over 9 bases. TRBJ2-7 matches the DNA end more closely, so the J call is doubtful. Germline assignment: CDR1 SGHNT and CDR2 YYREEE (reference sequence). CDR3 length: 15 residues. The CDR3 is CASSRGREGLDEQYF. CDR3 DNA sequence: TGTGCCAGCAGCCGGGGGCGGGAGGGCCTCGACGAGCAGTACTTC.

The rearrangement uses TRBV28 and TRBJ2-1; D assignment may be TRBD1 or TRBD2 (5 bases each). The CDR3 has 21 amino acids. In germline, CDR1 is MDHEN, CDR2 SYDVKM. Deletions cut 1 base from V and 9 bases from J, with 34 bases between. The CDR3 is CASSLFYAGSGLSYAQGEQFF. The CDR3 nucleotides are TGTGCCAGCAGTTTATTTTACGCGGGTTCGGGATTGAGCTATGCTCAGGGTGAGCAGTTCTTC.